This TCR beta chain was obtained from a study of OX40 agonist ivuxolimab in advanced cancers. Study-wide context: Under the entry rules, prior anti-PD-1, anti-PD-L1 or anti-CTLA-4 therapy was allowed, and approximately 36% had some.

Germline lookup yields CDR1 SGHDT and CDR2 YYEEEE. The CDR3 consists of 15 residues. Trimming removed 4 bases from V and 0 bases from J, with 13 bases in between. As to this clone: Its antigen remains unidentified.

Overall study results and limits: Fewer expanded clones were found on average in CD4+ than in CD8+ T cells. Low normalized T-cell clonal expansion also characterized some of the nonresponders.

Samples of blood were obtained at baseline, on cycle 4 day 1, and on cycle 7 day 1. TCRdb keeps only in-frame clones here, not all; method: immunoSEQ multiplex PCR. The data contain around 100,000 clones, over 75% of them singletons. The clonotype was recovered from an adult with an advanced solid tumor such as melanoma, head and neck, liver or kidney cancer. The sequenced sample was CD4+ or CD8+ T cells sorted from blood, obtained in a trial of the OX40 agonist ivuxolimab. The rearrangement joins TRBV5-6 to TRBJ1-1, with D unclear. The CDR3 loop is CASSPRAPMNTEAFF. As DNA, the CDR3 is TGTGCCAGCAGCCCCCGGGCACCTATGAACACTGAAGCTTTCTTT.